This is a list of T cell receptor beta chains from one sample in a study of CD8+ T cells in alopecia areata. Only in-frame clones appear in the TCRdb table, and some are missing; sequencing was by immunoSEQ multiplex PCR. The table shows some 200,000 clones, with approximately 56% occurring only once. The sample was CD4+ T cells sorted from blood, taken at week 4, from a patient treated with tofacitinib. The receptors derive from a human donor with alopecia areata. Each CDR3 is given with its conserved first and last residue. The D gene is left open where the match is weak. For some rows the clone size is stated as once, few or many, or as a class when expanded; others skip it.

v_call	clone_size	d_call	j_call	cdr3_aa	cdr3_nt
TRBV7-2	.	.	TRBJ1-5	CASSLGGGQQPQHF	TGTGCCAGCAGCTTAGGTGGGGGGCAACAGCCCCAGCATTTT
TRBV30	.	TRBD2	TRBJ2-7	CAWSVLAGLEQYF	TGTGCCTGGAGTGTTCTAGCGGGTCTCGAGCAGTACTTC
TRBV27	few	.	TRBJ2-7	CASSLTYPSVEQYF	TGTGCCAGCAGCCTAACCTACCCTTCCGTCGAGCAGTACTTC
TRBV7-2	.	TRBD2	TRBJ2-2	CASSPPGRGNTGELFF	TGTGCCAGCAGCCCCCCGGGGAGGGGTAACACCGGGGAGCTGTTTTTT
TRBV4-2	.	TRBD2	TRBJ2-2	CASSGGGTVGELFF	TGTGCCAGCAGCGGCGGGGGGACCGTCGGGGAGCTGTTTTTT
TRBV2	.	.	TRBJ1-3	CASSGGTLNTIYF	TGTGCCAGCAGTGGTGGGACCTTAAACACCATATATTTT
TRBV7-8	.	TRBD1	TRBJ2-7	CASSWTGTGIVEQYF	TGTGCCAGCAGCTGGACCGGGACAGGTATCGTCGAGCAGTACTTC
TRBV7-9	few	.	TRBJ2-3	CASSPGLSTDTQYF	TGTGCCAGCAGTCCCGGACTTAGCACAGATACGCAGTATTTT
TRBV7-9	.	TRBD1	TRBJ1-6	CASSRQLLDRGYNSPLHF	TGTGCCAGCAGCCGCCAACTGCTGGACAGGGGCTATAATTCACCCCTCCACTTT
TRBV7-2	.	TRBD2	TRBJ2-7	CASSLQTSVSYEQYF	TGTGCCAGCAGCTTACAAACTAGCGTATCCTACGAGCAGTACTTC
TRBV6-6	.	TRBD1	TRBJ2-7	CASSYLAGQGLYEQYF	TGTGCCAGCAGTTACCTCGCCGGACAGGGGCTGTACGAGCAGTACTTC
TRBV7-9	.	.	TRBJ1-2	CASSLDSPNYGYTF	TGTGCCAGCAGCTTAGACAGCCCTAACTATGGCTACACCTTC
TRBV6-5	.	.	TRBJ2-5	CASSRGVQETQYF	TGTGCCAGCAGTCGCGGGGTCCAAGAGACCCAGTACTTC
TRBV2	.	TRBD1	TRBJ2-7	CASGLTGVLGEQYF	TGTGCCAGCGGTCTGACAGGGGTATTGGGGGAGCAGTACTTC
TRBV6-6	.	.	TRBJ1-5	CASRTTFSQHF	TGTGCCAGCAGAACGACATTTTCTCAGCATTTT
TRBV30	.	TRBD1	TRBJ2-1	CAWSVRQGAGYNEQFF	TGTGCCTGGAGTGTAAGACAGGGGGCGGGGTACAATGAGCAGTTCTTC
TRBV29-1	once	.	TRBJ2-1	CSVDSDRGYNEQFF	TGCAGCGTTGATTCGGACAGAGGCTACAATGAGCAGTTCTTC
TRBV6-5	few	TRBD1	TRBJ1-6	CASSIQGWNSPLHF	TGTGCCAGCAGCATACAGGGGTGGAATTCACCCCTCCACTTT
TRBV30	.	.	TRBJ2-7	CAWSGSPGGYEQYF	TGTGCCTGGAGTGGTTCACCTGGGGGCTACGAGCAGTACTTC
TRBV9	.	.	TRBJ2-1	CASSENPSYNEQFF	TGTGCCAGCAGCGAAAACCCGAGCTACAATGAGCAGTTCTTC
TRBV7-7	.	TRBD1	TRBJ2-5	CASSLTGAQETQYF	TGTGCTAGCAGCCTAACAGGGGCACAAGAGACCCAGTACTTC
TRBV14	few	TRBD1	TRBJ1-2	CASSQAGTGRLYGYTF	TGTGCCAGCAGCCAAGCAGGGACAGGGAGGTTATATGGCTACACCTTC
TRBV7-9	.	.	TRBJ1-6	CASSPSDAGANSPLHF	TGTGCCAGCAGCCCCTCGGATGCAGGGGCCAATTCACCCCTCCACTTT
TRBV29-1	few	.	TRBJ2-5	CSVEAGYQETQYF	TGCAGCGTTGAGGCGGGGTACCAAGAGACCCAGTACTTC
TRBV5-1	.	TRBD1	TRBJ2-1	CASSSGTVHNEQFF	TGCGCCAGCAGCTCCGGGACAGTTCACAATGAGCAGTTCTTC
TRBV29-1	few	.	TRBJ2-5	CSVEDRQTQYF	TGCAGCGTTGAAGATCGACAGACCCAGTACTTC
TRBV11-1	few	.	TRBJ2-1	CASSLLRGGEQFF	TGTGCCAGCAGCTTACTACGGGGCGGTGAGCAGTTCTTC
TRBV27	.	.	TRBJ1-2	CASRTTGGYGYTF	TGTGCCAGCAGAACAACAGGCGGGTATGGCTACACCTTC
TRBV2	.	.	TRBJ1-5	CASRGRVGNQPQHF	TGTGCCAGCAGGGGCAGGGTTGGCAATCAGCCCCAGCATTTT
TRBV4-1	.	.	TRBJ2-1	CASSQDGAGYNEQFF	TGCGCCAGCAGCCAAGATGGGGCGGGGTACAATGAGCAGTTCTTC